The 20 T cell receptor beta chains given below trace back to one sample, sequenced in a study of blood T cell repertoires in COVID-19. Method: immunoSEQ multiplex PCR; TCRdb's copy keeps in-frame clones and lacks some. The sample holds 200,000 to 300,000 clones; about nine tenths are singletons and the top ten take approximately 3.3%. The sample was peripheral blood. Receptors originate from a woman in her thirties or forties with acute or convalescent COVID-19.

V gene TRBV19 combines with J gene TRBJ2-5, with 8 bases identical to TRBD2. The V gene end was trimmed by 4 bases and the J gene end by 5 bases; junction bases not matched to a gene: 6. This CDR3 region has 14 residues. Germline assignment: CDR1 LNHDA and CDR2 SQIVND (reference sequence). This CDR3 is CASSTGGAVETQYF. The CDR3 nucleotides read TGTGCCAGTAGTACCGGGGGGGCCGTCGAGACCCAGTACTTC.

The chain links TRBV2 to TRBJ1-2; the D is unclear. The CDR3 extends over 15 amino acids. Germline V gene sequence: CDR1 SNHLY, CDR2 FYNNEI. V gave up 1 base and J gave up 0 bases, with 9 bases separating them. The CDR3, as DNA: TGTGCCAGCAGTGAAGGAGAGGGAGCTAACTATGGCTACACCTTC. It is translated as CASSEGEGANYGYTF.

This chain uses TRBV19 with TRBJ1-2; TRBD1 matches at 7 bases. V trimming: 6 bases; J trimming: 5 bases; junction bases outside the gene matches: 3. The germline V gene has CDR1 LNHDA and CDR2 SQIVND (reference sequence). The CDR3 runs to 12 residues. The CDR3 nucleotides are TGTGCCAGTAGGTCGGACAGGTATGGCTACACCTTC. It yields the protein CASRSDRYGYTF.

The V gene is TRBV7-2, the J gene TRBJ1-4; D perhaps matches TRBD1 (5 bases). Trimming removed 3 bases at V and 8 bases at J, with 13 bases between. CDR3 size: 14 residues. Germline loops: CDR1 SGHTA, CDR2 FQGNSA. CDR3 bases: TGTGCCAGCAGCTTTAAGGGGATACCAGAAAAACTGTTTTTT. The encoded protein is CASSFKGIPEKLFF.

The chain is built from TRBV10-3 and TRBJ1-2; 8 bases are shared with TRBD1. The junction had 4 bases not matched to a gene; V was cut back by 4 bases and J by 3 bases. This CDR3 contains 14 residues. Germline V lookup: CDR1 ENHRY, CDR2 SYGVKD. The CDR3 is CAISAGTGDYGYTF. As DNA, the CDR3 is TGTGCCATCAGTGCCGGGACAGGAGACTATGGCTACACCTTC.

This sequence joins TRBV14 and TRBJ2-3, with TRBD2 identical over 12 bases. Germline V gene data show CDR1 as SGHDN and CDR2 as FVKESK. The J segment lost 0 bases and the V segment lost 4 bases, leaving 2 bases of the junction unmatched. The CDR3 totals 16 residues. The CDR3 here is CASSLTSGGSTDTQYF. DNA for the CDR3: TGTGCCAGCAGCCTGACTAGCGGGGGCAGCACAGATACGCAGTATTTT. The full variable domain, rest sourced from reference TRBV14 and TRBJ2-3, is EAGVTQFPSHSVIEKGQTVTLRCDPISGHDNLYWYRRVMGKEIKFLLHFVKESKQDESGMPNNRFLAERTGGTYSTLKVQPAELEDSGVYFCASSLTSGGSTDTQYFGPGTRLTVL.

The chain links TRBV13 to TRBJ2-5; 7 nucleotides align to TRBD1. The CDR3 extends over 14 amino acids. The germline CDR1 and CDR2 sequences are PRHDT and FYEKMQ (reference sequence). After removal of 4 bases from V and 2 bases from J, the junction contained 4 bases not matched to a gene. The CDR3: CASSSRGSQETQYF. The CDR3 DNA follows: TGTGCCAGCAGCTCCAGGGGGTCTCAAGAGACCCAGTACTTC.

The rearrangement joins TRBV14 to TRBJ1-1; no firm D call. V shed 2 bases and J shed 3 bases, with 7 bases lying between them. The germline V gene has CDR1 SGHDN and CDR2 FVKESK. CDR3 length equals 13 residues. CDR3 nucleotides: TGTGCCAGCAGCCAATCTCGGGACACTGAAGCTTTCTTT. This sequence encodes CASSQSRDTEAFF.

The CDR3 loop is CASNSGQSTDTQYF. The DNA for the CDR3 is TGTGCCAGCAACTCGGGACAGAGCACAGATACGCAGTATTTT. The genes are TRBV2 and TRBJ2-3; 7 nucleotides agree with TRBD1. The ends lost 7 bases at V and 0 bases at J; junction bases unmatched: 4. From germline, CDR1 is SNHLY and CDR2 FYNNEI. CDR3 length equals 14 residues.

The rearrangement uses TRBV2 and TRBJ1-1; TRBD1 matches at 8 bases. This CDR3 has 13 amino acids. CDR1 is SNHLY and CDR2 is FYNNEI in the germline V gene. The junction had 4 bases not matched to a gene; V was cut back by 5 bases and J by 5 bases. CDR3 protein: CASSSGGGTEAFF. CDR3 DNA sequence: TGTGCCAGCAGTTCAGGGGGCGGAACTGAAGCTTTCTTT.

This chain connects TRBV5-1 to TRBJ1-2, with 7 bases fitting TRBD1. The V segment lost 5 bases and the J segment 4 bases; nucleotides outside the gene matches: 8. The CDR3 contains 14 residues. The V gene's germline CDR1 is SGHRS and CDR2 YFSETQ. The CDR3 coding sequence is TGCGCCAGCAGACAGGGGAACAATTTCTATGGCTACACCTTC. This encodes CASRQGNNFYGYTF.

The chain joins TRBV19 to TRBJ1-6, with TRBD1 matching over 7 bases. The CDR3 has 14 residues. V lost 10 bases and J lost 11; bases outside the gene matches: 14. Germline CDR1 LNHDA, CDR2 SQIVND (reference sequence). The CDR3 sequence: CATSTGTESTPLHF. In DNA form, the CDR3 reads TGTGCCACTTCCACCGGGACAGAGAGTACACCCCTCCACTTT. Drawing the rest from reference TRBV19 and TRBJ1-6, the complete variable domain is DGGITQSPKYLFRKEGQNVTLSCEQNLNHDAMYWYRQDPGQGLRLIYYSQIVNDFQKGDIAEGYSVSREKKESFPLTVTSAQKNPTAFYLCATSTGTESTPLHFGNGTRLTVT.

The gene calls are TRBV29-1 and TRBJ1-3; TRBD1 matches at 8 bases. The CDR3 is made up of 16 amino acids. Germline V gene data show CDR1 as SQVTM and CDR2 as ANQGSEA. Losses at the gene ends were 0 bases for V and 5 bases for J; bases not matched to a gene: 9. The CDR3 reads CSVEDWTGPNRNTIYF. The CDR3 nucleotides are TGCAGCGTTGAAGACTGGACAGGGCCCAATCGAAACACCATATATTTT.

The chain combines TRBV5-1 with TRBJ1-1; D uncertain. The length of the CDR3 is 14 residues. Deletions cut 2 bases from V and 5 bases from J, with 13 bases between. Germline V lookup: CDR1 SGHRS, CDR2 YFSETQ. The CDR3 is CASSFEDLGTEAFF. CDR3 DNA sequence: TGCGCCAGCAGCTTTGAGGACTTGGGGACTGAAGCTTTCTTT.

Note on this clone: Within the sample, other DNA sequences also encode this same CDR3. CDR3 coding DNA: TGTGCCAGCAGCCCTGACAGGAACTATGGCTACACCTTC. Translating gives CASSPDRNYGYTF. V gene TRBV11-2 combines with J gene TRBJ1-2, with D maybe TRBD1 (6 bases). Germline CDR1 reads SGHAT; CDR2 reads FQNNGV. V was clipped by 5 bases and J by 2 bases, with 9 bases between them. The CDR3 runs to 13 residues.

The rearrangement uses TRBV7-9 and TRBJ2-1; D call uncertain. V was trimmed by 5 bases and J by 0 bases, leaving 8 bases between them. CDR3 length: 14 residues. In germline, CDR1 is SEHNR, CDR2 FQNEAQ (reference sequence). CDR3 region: CASSLRSSYNEQFF. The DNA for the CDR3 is TGTGCCAGCAGCCTGAGGAGCTCCTACAATGAGCAGTTCTTC.

In DNA form, the CDR3 reads TGTGCCACCAGTGACCCTGATCGGAGCGGCTACACCTTC. This codes for CATSDPDRSGYTF. The chain recombines TRBV24-1 with TRBJ1-2; unclear D gene. The V and J ends lost 4 bases and 8 bases respectively, with 13 bases between them. Germline V gene data show CDR1 as KGHDR and CDR2 as SFDVKD. The CDR3 consists of 13 residues.

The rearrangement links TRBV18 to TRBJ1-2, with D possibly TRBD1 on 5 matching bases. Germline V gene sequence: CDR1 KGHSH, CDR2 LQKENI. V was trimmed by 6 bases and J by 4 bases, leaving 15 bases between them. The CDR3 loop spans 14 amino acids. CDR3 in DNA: TGTGCCAGCTCCCCCGAGCGGGGACCCTATGGCTACACCTTC. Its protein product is CASSPERGPYGYTF.

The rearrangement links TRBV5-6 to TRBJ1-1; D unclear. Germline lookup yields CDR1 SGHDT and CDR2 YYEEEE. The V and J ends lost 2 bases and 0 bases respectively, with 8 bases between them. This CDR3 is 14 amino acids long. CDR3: CASSLLDLNTEAFF. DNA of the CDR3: TGTGCCAGCAGCTTATTGGACTTGAACACTGAAGCTTTCTTT.

CDR3 sequence (DNA): TGCAGTGCTAGTCACCGGGGTAGCGGGGGGTTGGATACGCAGTATTTT. Translation gives CSASHRGSGGLDTQYF. The chain joins TRBV20-1 to TRBJ2-3; 10 bases fit TRBD2. The ends lost 3 bases at V and 6 bases at J; junction bases unmatched: 12. The CDR3 extends over 16 amino acids. The V gene's germline CDR1 is DFQATT and CDR2 SNEGSKA (reference sequence).